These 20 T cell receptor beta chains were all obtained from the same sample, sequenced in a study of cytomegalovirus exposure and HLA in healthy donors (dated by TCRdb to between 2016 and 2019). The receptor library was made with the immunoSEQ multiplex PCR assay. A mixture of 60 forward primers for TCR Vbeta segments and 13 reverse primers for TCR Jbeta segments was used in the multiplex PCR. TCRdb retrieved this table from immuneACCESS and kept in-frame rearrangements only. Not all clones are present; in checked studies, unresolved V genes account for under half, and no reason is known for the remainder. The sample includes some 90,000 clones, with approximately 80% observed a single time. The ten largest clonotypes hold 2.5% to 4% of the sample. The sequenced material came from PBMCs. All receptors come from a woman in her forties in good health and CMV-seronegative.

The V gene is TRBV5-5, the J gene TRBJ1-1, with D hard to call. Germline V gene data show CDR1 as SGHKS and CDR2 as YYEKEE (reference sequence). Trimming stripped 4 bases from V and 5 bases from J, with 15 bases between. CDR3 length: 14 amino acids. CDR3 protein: CASSGEGGRTEAFF. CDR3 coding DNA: TGTGCCAGCAGCGGAGAGGGAGGTCGGACTGAAGCTTTCTTT.

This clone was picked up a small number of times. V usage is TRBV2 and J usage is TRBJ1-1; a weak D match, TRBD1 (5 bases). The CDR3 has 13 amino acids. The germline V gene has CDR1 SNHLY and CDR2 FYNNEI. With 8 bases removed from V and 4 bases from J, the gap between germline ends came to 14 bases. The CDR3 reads CASGAGWSTEAFF. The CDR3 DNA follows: TGTGCCAGCGGGGCAGGGTGGTCCACTGAAGCTTTCTTT.

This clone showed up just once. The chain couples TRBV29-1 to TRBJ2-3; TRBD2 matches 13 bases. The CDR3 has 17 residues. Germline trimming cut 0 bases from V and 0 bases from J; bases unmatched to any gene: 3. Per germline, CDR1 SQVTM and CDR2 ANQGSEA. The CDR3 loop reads CSVEDLTSGRSTDTQYF. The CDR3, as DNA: TGCAGCGTTGAAGATTTGACTAGCGGGAGGAGCACAGATACGCAGTATTTT.

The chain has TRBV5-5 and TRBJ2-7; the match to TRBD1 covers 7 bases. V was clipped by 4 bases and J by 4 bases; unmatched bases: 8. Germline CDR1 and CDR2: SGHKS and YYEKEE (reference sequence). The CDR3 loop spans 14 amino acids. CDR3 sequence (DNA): TGTGCCAGCAGCCCCAGGGGGTCCCGTTACGAGCAGTACTTC. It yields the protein CASSPRGSRYEQYF.

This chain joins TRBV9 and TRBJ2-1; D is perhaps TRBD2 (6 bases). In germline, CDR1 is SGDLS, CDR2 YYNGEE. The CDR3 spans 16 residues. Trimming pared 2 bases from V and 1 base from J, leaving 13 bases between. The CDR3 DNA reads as TGTGCCAGCAGCGTCACGGGACTCCAATCCTACAATGAGCAGTTCTTC. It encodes CASSVTGLQSYNEQFF.

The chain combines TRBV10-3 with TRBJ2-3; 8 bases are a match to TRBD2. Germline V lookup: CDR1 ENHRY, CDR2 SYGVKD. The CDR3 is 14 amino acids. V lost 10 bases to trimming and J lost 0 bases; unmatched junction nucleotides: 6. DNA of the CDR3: TGTGCCAGGCGAAGCGGGAGTAGCACAGATACGCAGTATTTT. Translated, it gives CARRSGSSTDTQYF.

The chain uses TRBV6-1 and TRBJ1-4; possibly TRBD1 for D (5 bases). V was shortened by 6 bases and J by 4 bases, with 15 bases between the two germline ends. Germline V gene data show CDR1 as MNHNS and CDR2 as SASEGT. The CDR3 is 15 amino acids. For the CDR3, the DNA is TGTGCCAGCAGACCCAGAACAGGATTTAATGAAAAACTGTTTTTT. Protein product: CASRPRTGFNEKLFF.

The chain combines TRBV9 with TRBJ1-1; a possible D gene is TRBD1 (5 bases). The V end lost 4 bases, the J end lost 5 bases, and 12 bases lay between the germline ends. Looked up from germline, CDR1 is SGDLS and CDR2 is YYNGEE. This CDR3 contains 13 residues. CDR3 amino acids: CASSSTGRTEAFF. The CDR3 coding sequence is TGTGCCAGCAGCTCAACAGGAAGGACTGAAGCTTTCTTT. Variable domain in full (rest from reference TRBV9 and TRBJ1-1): DSGVTQTPKHLITATGQRVTLRCSPRSGDLSVYWYQQSLDQGLQFLIQYYNGEERAKGNILERFSAQQFPDLHSELNLSSLELGDSALYFCASSSTGRTEAFFGQGTRLTVV.

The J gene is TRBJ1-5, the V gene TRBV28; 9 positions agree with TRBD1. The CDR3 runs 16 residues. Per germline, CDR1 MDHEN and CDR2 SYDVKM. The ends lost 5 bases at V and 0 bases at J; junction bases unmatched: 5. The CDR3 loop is CASSQGQGYSNQPQHF. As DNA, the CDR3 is TGTGCCAGCAGTCAGGGACAGGGATATAGCAATCAGCCCCAGCATTTT.

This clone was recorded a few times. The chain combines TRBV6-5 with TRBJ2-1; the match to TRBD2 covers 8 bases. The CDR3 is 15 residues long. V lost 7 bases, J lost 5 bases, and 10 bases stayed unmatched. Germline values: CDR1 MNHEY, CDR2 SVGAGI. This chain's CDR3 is CASTFDVAGNNEQFF. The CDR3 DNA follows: TGTGCCAGCACCTTCGACGTAGCGGGGAACAATGAGCAGTTCTTC.

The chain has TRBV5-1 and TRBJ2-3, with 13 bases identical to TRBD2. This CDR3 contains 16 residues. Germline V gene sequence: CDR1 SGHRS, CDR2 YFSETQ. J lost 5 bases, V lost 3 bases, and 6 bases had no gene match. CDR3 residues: CASSSGLAGAVDTQYF. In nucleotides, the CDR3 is TGCGCCAGCAGCTCCGGACTAGCGGGAGCCGTAGATACGCAGTATTTT.

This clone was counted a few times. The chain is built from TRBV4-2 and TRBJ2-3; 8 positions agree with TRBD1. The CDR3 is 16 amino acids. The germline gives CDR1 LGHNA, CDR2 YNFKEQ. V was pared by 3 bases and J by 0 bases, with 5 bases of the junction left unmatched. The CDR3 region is CASSHLDRGSTDTQYF. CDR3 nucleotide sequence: TGTGCCAGCAGCCACCTAGACAGGGGAAGCACAGATACGCAGTATTTT.

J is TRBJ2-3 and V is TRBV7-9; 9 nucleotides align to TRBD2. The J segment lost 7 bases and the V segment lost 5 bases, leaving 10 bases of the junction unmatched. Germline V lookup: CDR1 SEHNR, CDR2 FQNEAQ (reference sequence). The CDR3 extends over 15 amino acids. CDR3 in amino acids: CASSQRGLAFHTQYF. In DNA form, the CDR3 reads TGTGCCAGCAGCCAGAGGGGACTAGCATTTCATACGCAGTATTTT.

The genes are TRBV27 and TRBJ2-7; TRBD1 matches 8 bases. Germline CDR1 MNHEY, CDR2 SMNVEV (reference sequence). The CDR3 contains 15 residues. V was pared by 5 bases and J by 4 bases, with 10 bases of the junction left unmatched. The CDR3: CASSPTGTGVYEQYF. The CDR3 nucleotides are TGTGCCAGCAGTCCCACCGGGACAGGTGTTTACGAGCAGTACTTC.

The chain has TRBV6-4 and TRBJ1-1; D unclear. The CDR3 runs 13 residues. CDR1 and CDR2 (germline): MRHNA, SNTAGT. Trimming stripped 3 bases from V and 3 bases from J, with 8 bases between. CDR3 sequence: CASSETRDTEAFF. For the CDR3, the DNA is TGTGCCAGCAGTGAAACGAGGGACACTGAAGCTTTCTTT.

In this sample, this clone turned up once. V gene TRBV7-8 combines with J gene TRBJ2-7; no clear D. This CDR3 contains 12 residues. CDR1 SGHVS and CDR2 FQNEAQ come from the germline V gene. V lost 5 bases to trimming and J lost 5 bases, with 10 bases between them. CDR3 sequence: CASSKTRNEQYF. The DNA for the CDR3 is TGTGCCAGCAGCAAAACAAGAAACGAGCAGTACTTC.

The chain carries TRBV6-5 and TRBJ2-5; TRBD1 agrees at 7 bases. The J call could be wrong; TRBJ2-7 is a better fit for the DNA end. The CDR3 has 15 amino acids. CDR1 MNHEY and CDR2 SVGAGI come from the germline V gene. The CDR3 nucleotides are TGTGCCAGCAGCTCACCCGGGACAGCCTCCTACGAGCAGTACTTC. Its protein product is CASSSPGTASYEQYF.

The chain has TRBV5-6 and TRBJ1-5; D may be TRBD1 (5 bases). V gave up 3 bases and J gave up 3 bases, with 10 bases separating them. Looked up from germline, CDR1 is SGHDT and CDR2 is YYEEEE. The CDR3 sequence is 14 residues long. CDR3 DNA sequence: TGTGCCAGCAGCTCCGGACAATTCAATCAGCCCCAGCATTTT. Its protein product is CASSSGQFNQPQHF.

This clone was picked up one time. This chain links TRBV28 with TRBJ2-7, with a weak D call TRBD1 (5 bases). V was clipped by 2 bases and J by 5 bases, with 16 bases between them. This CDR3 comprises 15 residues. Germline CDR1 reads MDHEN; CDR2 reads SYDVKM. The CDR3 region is CASSLPLPGRDEQYF. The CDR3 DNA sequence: TGTGCCAGCAGTTTACCCCTGCCAGGGCGCGACGAGCAGTACTTC.

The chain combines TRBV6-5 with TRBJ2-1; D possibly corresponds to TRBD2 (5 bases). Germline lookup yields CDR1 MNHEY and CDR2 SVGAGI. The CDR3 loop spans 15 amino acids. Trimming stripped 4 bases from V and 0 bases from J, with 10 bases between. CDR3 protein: CASSFSASSYNEQFF. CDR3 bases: TGTGCCAGCAGTTTTAGCGCCAGCTCCTACAATGAGCAGTTCTTC.